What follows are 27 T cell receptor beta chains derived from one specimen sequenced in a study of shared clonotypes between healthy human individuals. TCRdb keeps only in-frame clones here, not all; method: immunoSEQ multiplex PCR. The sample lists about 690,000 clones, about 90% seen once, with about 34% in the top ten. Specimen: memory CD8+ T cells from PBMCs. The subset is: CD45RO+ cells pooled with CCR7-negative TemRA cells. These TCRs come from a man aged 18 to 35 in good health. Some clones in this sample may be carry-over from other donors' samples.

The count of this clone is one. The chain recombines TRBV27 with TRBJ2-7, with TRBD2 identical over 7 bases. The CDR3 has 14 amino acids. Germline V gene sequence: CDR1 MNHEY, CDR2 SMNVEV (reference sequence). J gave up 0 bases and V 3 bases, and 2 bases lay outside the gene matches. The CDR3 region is CASSFRGSSYEQYF. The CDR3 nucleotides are TGTGCCAGCAGTTTCCGCGGGAGCTCCTACGAGCAGTACTTC.

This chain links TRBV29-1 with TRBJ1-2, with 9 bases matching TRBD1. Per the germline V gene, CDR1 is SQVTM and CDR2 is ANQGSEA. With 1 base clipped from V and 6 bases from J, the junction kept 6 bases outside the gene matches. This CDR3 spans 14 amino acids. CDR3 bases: TGCAGCGTTGAAGTAGGGACAGGGATTGATGGCTACACCTTC. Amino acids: CSVEVGTGIDGYTF.

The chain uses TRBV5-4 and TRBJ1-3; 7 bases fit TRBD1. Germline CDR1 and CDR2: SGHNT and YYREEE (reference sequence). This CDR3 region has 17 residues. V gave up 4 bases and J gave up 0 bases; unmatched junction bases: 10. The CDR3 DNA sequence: TGTGCCAGCAGCCCCCGGACAGGAGTTACCTCTGGAAACACCATATATTTT. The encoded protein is CASSPRTGVTSGNTIYF.

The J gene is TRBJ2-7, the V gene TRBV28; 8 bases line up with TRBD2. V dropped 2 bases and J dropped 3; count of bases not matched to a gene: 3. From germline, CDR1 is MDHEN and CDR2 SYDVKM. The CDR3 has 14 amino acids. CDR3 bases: TGTGCCAGCAGTTTAGCGGGAGGACTCTACGAGCAGTACTTC. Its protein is CASSLAGGLYEQYF.

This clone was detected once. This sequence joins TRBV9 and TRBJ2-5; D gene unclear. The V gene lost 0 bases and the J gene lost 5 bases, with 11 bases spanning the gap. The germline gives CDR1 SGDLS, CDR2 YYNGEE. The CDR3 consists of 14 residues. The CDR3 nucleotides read TGTGCCAGCAGCGTAGCGTCCGAGACGGAGACCCAGTACTTC. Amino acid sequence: CASSVASETETQYF.

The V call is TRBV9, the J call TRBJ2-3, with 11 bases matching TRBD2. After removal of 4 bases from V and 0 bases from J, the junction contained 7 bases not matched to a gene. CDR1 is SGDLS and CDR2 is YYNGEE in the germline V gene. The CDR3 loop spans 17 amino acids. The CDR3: CASSPQTSGASTDTQYF. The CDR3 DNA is TGTGCCAGCAGCCCGCAGACTAGCGGGGCTAGCACAGATACGCAGTATTTT.

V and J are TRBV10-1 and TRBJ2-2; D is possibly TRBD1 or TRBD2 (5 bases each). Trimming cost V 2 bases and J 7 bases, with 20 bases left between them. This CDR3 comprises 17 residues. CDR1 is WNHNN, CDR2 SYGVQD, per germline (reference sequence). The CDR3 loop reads CASSEARDGRWGGELFF. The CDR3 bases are TGCGCCAGCAGTGAGGCCAGGGACGGTCGCTGGGGCGGGGAGCTGTTTTTT.

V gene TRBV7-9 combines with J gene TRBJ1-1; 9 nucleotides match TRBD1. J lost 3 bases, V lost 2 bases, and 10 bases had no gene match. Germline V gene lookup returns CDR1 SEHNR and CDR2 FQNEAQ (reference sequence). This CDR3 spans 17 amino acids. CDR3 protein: CASSLFPGQGWDTEAFF. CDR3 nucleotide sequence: TGTGCCAGCAGCTTATTTCCCGGACAGGGGTGGGACACTGAAGCTTTCTTT.

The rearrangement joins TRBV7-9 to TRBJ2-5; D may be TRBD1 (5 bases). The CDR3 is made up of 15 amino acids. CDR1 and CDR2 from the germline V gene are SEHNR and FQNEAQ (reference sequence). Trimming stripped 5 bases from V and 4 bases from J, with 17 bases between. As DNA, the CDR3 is TGTGCCAGCAGCCGACCCAGGACACCGGGAGAGACCCAGTACTTC. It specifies CASSRPRTPGETQYF. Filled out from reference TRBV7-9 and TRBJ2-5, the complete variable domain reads DTGVSQNPRHKITKRGQNVTFRCDPISEHNRLYWYRQTLGQGPEFLTYFQNEAQLEKSRLLSDRFSAERPKGSFSTLEIQRTEQGDSAMYLCASSRPRTPGETQYFGPGTRLLVL.

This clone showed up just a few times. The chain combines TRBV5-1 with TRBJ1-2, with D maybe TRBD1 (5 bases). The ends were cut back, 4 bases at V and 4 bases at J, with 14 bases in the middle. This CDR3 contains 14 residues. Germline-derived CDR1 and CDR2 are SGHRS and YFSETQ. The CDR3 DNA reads TGCGCCAGCAGCGGGGAGACAGAATCCTATGGCTACACCTTC. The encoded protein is CASSGETESYGYTF.

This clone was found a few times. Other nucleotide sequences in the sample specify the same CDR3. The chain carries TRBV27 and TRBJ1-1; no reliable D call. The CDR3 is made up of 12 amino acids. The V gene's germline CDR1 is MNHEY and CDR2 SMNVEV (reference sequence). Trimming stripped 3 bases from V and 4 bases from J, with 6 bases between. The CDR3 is CASSLIGTEAFF. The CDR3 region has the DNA TGTGCCAGCAGTTTGATAGGCACTGAAGCTTTCTTT.

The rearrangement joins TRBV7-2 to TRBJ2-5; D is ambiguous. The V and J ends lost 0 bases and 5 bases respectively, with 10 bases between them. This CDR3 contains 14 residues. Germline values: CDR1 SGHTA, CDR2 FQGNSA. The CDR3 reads CASSLAGDWETQYF. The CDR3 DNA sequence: TGTGCCAGCAGCTTAGCTGGAGATTGGGAGACCCAGTACTTC.

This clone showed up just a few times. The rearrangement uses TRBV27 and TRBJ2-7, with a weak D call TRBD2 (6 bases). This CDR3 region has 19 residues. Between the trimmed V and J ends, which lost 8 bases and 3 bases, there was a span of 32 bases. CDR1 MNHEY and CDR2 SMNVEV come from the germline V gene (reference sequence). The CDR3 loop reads CASRSGTEVPAGLDYEQYF. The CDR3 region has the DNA TGTGCCAGCCGCAGTGGTACGGAGGTCCCGGCGGGGCTAGACTACGAGCAGTACTTC.

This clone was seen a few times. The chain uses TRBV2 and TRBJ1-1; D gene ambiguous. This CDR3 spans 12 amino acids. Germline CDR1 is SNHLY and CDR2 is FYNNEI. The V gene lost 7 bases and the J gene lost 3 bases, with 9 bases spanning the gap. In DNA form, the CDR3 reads TGTGCCAGCATCGGCGGACACACTGAAGCTTTCTTT. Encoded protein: CASIGGHTEAFF.

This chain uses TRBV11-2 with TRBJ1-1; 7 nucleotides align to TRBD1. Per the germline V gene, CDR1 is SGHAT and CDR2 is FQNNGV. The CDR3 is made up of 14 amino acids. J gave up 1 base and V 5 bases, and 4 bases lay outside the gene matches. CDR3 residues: CASSLGTANTEAFF. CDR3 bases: TGTGCCAGCAGCCTCGGGACAGCGAACACTGAAGCTTTCTTT.

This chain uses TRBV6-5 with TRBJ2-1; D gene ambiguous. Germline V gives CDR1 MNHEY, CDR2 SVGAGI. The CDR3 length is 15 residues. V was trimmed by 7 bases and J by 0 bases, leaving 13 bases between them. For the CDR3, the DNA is TGTGCCAGCACCCTTTACCCCGGCTCCTACAATGAGCAGTTCTTC. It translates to CASTLYPGSYNEQFF.

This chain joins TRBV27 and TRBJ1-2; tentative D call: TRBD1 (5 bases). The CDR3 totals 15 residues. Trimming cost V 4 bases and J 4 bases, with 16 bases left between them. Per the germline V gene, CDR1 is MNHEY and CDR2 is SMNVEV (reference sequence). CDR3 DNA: TGTGCCAGCAGTTCTAACCCGGGACGGAGCTATGGCTACACCTTC. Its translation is CASSSNPGRSYGYTF.

CDR3 protein: CASSRGPQLEVNNEQFF. The CDR3 region has the DNA TGTGCCAGCAGTCGAGGGCCCCAACTCGAAGTGAACAATGAGCAGTTCTTC. This chain uses TRBV27 with TRBJ2-1; a possible D gene is TRBD2 (5 bases). The CDR3 totals 17 residues. Germline values: CDR1 MNHEY, CDR2 SMNVEV (reference sequence). V lost 5 bases and J lost 5, with 22 bases in between.

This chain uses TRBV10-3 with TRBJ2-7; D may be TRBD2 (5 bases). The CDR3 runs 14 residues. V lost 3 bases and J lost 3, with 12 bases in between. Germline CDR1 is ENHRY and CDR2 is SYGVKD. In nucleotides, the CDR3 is TGTGCCATCAGTGATCAGCAGCGGTACTACGAGCAGTACTTC. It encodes CAISDQQRYYEQYF.

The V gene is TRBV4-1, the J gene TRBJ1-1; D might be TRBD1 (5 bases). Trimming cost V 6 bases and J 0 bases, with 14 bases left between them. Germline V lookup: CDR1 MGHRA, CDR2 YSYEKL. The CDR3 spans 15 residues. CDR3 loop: CASSRGGNLNTEAFF. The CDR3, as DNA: TGCGCCAGCAGTCGGGGGGGGAACCTGAACACTGAAGCTTTCTTT.

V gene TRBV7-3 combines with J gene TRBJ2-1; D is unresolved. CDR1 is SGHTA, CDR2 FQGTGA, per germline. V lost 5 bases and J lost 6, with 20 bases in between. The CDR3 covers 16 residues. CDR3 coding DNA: TGTGCCAGCAGCCTTGGGTCTGGCGCACCCCTCAATGAGCAGTTCTTC. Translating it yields CASSLGSGAPLNEQFF.

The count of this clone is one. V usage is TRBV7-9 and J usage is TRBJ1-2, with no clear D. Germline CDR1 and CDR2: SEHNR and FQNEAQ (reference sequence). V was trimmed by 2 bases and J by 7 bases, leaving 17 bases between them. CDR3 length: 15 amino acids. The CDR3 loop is CASSLRTPSTPGYTF. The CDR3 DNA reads TGTGCCAGCAGCTTAAGAACACCCTCCACGCCTGGCTACACCTTC.

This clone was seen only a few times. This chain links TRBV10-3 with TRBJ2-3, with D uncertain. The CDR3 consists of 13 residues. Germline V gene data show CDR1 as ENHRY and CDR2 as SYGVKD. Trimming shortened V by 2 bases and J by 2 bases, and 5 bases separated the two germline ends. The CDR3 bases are TGTGCCATCAGTGAGAGGGCCACAGATACGCAGTATTTT. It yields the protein CAISERATDTQYF.

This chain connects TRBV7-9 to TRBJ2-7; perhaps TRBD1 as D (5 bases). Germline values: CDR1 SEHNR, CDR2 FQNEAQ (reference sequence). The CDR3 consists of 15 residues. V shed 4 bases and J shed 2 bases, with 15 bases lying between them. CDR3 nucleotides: TGTGCCAGCAGCTACCGGGCCACAGGACCCTACGAGCAGTACTTC. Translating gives CASSYRATGPYEQYF.

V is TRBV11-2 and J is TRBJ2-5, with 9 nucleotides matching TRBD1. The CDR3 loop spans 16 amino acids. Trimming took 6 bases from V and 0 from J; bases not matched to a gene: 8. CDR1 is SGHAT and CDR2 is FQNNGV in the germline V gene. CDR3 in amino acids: CASRGRTGANQETQYF. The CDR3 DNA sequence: TGTGCCAGCAGAGGACGGACAGGGGCTAACCAAGAGACCCAGTACTTC.

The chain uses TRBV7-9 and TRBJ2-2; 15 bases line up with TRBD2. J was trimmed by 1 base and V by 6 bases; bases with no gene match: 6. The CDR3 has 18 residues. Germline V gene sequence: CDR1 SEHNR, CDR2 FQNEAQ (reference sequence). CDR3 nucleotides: TGTGCCAGCAGAGACCCGGGACTAGCGGGAGGGAACACCGGGGAGCTGTTTTTT. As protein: CASRDPGLAGGNTGELFF.

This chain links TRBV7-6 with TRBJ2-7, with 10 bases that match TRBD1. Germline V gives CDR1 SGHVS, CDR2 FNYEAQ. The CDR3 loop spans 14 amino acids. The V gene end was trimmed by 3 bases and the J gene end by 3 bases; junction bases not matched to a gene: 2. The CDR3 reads CASSFGQGGYEQYF. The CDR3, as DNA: TGTGCCAGCAGCTTTGGACAGGGGGGCTACGAGCAGTACTTC.